A single sample is the source of the 25 T cell receptor beta chains below, sequenced in a study of tumor and adjacent non-tumor tissue in lung cancer. This sample's RNA came from whole unsorted tissue. Three rounds of nested PCR, following a modified ARM-PCR protocol, produced the TCRbeta library. MiXCR, run by TCRdb on the multiplex PCR reads, gives a single entry per CDR3 protein. Among about 200,000 distinct CDR3 sequences listed, 60% to 85% were seen once. The sample consisted of lung tumor tissue. The receptors shown here come from a man in his sixties with non-small cell lung cancer.

This clonotype appeared a single time. This chain joins TRBV10-2 and TRBJ1-2, with 9 nucleotides matching TRBD1. The CDR3 is 12 residues long. Germline V gene data show CDR1 as WSHSY and CDR2 as SAAADI. DNA for the CDR3: TGCGTCAGTACAGGGGGCGATGATGGCTACACCTTC. As protein: CVSTGGDDGYTF.

Turning to this clonotype: A much larger clone differs from this one at a single base, so this may be a read error. The rearrangement links TRBV4-1 to TRBJ2-3, with TRBD2 as a possible D gene (5 bases). CDR1 and CDR2 from the germline V gene are MGHRA and YSYEKL. The CDR3 has 15 amino acids. V gave up 5 bases and J gave up 6 bases, with 18 bases separating them. CDR3 coding DNA: TGCGCCAGCAGCGAGGTATACCCTGGCGGGGATACGCAGTATTTT. Amino acid sequence: CASSEVYPGGDTQYF.

With regard to this clonotype: This clone may be a read error of a much larger clone one base away. The CDR3: CARSLVTDYGYTF. The CDR3 region has the DNA TGTGCCAGGAGCCTCGTGACGGACTATGGCTACACCTTC. This chain uses TRBV30 with TRBJ1-2; D gene unclear. The CDR3 loop spans 13 amino acids. Per germline, CDR1 GTSNPN and CDR2 SVGIG (reference sequence). The variable domain in full, with the rest retrieved from reference TRBV30 and TRBJ1-2, is SQTIHQWPATLVQPVGSPLSLECTVEGTSNPNLYWYRQAAGRGLQLLFYSVGIGQISSEVPQNLSASRPQDRQFILSSKKLLLSDSGFYLCARSLVTDYGYTFGSGTRLTVV.

This clonotype was counted at least ten times. This chain links TRBV29-1 with TRBJ2-2, with D possibly matching TRBD1 (5 bases). Germline V CDR1 and CDR2: SQVTM, ANQGSEA. V was pared by 5 bases and J by 6 bases, with 10 bases between. The CDR3 runs 12 residues. The DNA of the CDR3 is TGCAGCGTTAGATCCAGGGCCGGGGAGCTGTTTTTT. It encodes CSVRSRAGELFF.

Many counts were recorded for this clonotype. J is TRBJ2-7 and V is TRBV20-1; tentative D call: TRBD1 (6 bases). This CDR3 has 15 amino acids. Trimming left V 5 bases short and J 0 bases short, with 17 bases between. Per germline, CDR1 DFQATT and CDR2 SNEGSKA (reference sequence). CDR3 nucleotides: TGCAGTGCTCTACCAGGGGCAGGAACCTCCTACGAGCAGTACTTC. Translating gives CSALPGAGTSYEQYF.

CDR3 coding DNA: TGCAGCGTTGAAGATAGGACCCGGGACGCCGACTCGCATAGGAATGAGCAGTTCTTC. This translates into CSVEDRTRDADSHRNEQFF. The V and J genes are TRBV29-1 and TRBJ2-1; D assignment may be TRBD1 or TRBD2 (5 bases each). CDR3 length equals 19 residues. CDR1 and CDR2 from the germline V gene are SQVTM and ANQGSEA. Trimming took off 0 bases at V and 7 bases at J, with 28 bases between the two ends.

For this clonotype: Just one base apart from a much larger clone, this may be a read error. V gene TRBV20-1 combines with J gene TRBJ2-7; 11 bases map to TRBD2. Germline CDR1 is DFQATT and CDR2 is SNEGSKA (reference sequence). This CDR3 has 16 residues. The J segment lost 4 bases and the V segment lost 7 bases, leaving 15 bases of the junction unmatched. CDR3 residues: CSGPALTSGRKYEQYF. The CDR3 coding sequence is TGCAGTGGTCCAGCCCTTACTAGCGGGAGAAAGTACGAGCAGTACTTC.

The chain employs TRBV18 and TRBJ1-1; D may be TRBD1 (6 bases). The ends were cut back, 4 bases at V and 3 bases at J, with 9 bases in the middle. The CDR3 length is 13 residues. CDR1 and CDR2 from the germline V gene are KGHSH and LQKENI. As DNA, the CDR3 is TGTGCCAGCTCACAGAGACAGGACACTGAAGCTTTCTTT. Translation: CASSQRQDTEAFF.

This sequence joins TRBV4-2 and TRBJ1-5; a weak D match, TRBD1 (7 bases). The closer fit of TRBJ2-3 to the DNA end suggests the J call may be wrong. The CDR3 is made up of 18 amino acids. The germline CDR1 and CDR2 sequences are LGHNA and YNFKEQ. CDR3 DNA sequence: TGTGCCAGCAGCCAAGATGAGGAGGGGGCTATAGAGAATCAGCCCCAGTATTTT. Its translation: CASSQDEEGAIENQPQYF.

The chain employs TRBV28 and TRBJ2-2; D not resolved. Trimming cost V 7 bases and J 2 bases, with 8 bases left between them. The CDR3 spans 13 residues. Germline loops: CDR1 MDHEN, CDR2 SYDVKM. The CDR3 DNA is TGTGCCAGCATCGTGGGAAACACCGGGGAGCTGTTTTTT. Its translation is CASIVGNTGELFF.

Concerning this clonotype: It may be a read error: a sequence one base away is much more abundant. The chain recombines TRBV6-1 with TRBJ2-3, with a possible D match to TRBD1 (5 bases). There are 15 residues in the CDR3. From germline, CDR1 is MNHNS and CDR2 SASEGT. CDR3 sequence reads: CVSILRGGFTDTQYF. CDR3 bases: TGTGTCAGCATCCTAAGGGGCGGATTCACAGATACGCAGTATTTT.

J is TRBJ1-4 and V is TRBV20-1; tentatively, D is TRBD1 (5 bases). Trimming stripped 1 base from V and 5 bases from J, with 17 bases between. Germline values: CDR1 DFQATT, CDR2 SNEGSKA (reference sequence). The CDR3 consists of 16 residues. The CDR3 DNA follows: TGCAGTGCTAGAGGGACATGGGGCCCCTCGAATGAAAAACTGTTTTTT. Amino acids: CSARGTWGPSNEKLFF.

The gene calls are TRBV20-1 and TRBJ1-5; 7 nucleotides align to TRBD1. With V trimmed by 7 bases and J by 10 bases, 16 bases remained unmatched. The germline V gene encodes CDR1 DFQATT and CDR2 SNEGSKA (reference sequence). This CDR3 spans 14 amino acids. In DNA form, the CDR3 reads TGCAGTGTTAGGAGAGGGACAGTGAAGGAACCCCAGCATTTT. Protein product: CSVRRGTVKEPQHF.

The rearrangement links TRBV10-1 to TRBJ2-2; D is unresolved. CDR1 and CDR2 from the germline V gene are WNHNN and SYGVQD (reference sequence). V lost 8 bases and J lost 6, with 13 bases in between. The CDR3 has 13 residues. Here the CDR3 reads CASGVIEAGELFF. In nucleotides, the CDR3 is TGCGCCAGCGGCGTGATCGAGGCCGGGGAGCTGTTTTTT.

Points on this clonotype: A junction end diverges from the germline sequence, so it may reflect a read error. The chain couples TRBV5-6 to TRBJ1-2, with 7 nucleotides matching TRBD1. The V gene's germline CDR1 is SGHDT and CDR2 YYEEEE. The CDR3 spans 14 residues. Written as DNA, the CDR3 is TGTGCCAGCAGCCTGGGACAGTTATTAAGGGGCTTCACCTTC. Encoded protein: CASSLGQLLRGFTF.

In DNA form, the CDR3 reads TGCAGTGCTAGCGGGGGACCAAACATTCAGTACTTC. This encodes CSASGGPNIQYF. The gene calls are TRBV20-1 and TRBJ2-4; a weak D match, TRBD2 (6 bases). This CDR3 has 12 residues. The V gene's germline CDR1 is DFQATT and CDR2 SNEGSKA (reference sequence). V shed 3 bases and J shed 6 bases, with 9 bases lying between them.

Worth noting for this clonotype: This likely comes from a read error, as the CDR3 has no conserved phenylalanine or tryptophan at its end. The chain joins TRBV29-1 to TRBJ2-7; perhaps TRBD1 as D (6 bases). Germline CDR1 and CDR2: SQVTM and ANQGSEA. The CDR3 runs 12 residues. This CDR3 is CSVVQGPYEQYL. DNA for the CDR3: TGCAGCGTGGTACAGGGCCCCTATGAGCAGTACCTC.

Notes on this clonotype: At one of its ends the junction is not consistent with the germline gene, which may arise from a read error. This chain uses TRBV11-3 with TRBJ2-3, with D possibly called TRBD1 or TRBD2 (5 bases each). The germline gives CDR1 SGHNT, CDR2 YENEEA. The CDR3 length is 19 residues. This CDR3 is CASSLDPLEVGDRADRQYF. Here the CDR3 DNA reads TGTGCCAGCAGCTTAGATCCCCTAGAAGTCGGGGACCGTGCAGATAGGCAGTATTTT.

The chain carries TRBV12-3 or TRBV12-4 and TRBJ2-5, with D possibly being TRBD1 (7 bases). The CDR3 length is 15 residues. Trimming pared 3 bases from V and 11 bases from J, leaving 22 bases between. The CDR3 sequence: CASSFAGHRGEIQYF. In nucleotides, the CDR3 is TGTGCCAGCAGTTTCGCGGGACACAGGGGAGAGATACAGTACTTC.

As regards this clonotype: A much larger clonotype is one base distant, so this may be a read error. The V gene is TRBV20-1, the J gene TRBJ1-1, with 7 bases aligning to TRBD1. The CDR3 is 15 residues long. Germline trimming cut 1 base from V and 6 bases from J; bases unmatched to any gene: 11. CDR1 and CDR2 (germline): DFQATT, SNEGSKA (reference sequence). As DNA, the CDR3 is TGCAGTGCTAGAGTCCCGACAGGGTCAGACCCTGAAGCTTTCTTT. Its protein is CSARVPTGSDPEAFF.

This clonotype was detected many times. This chain joins TRBV6-2 or TRBV6-3 and TRBJ1-5, with D maybe TRBD1 (6 bases). The V gene's germline CDR1 is MNHEY and CDR2 SVGEGT. The V end lost 5 bases, the J end lost 4 bases, and 12 bases lay between the germline ends. CDR3 length equals 14 residues. CDR3 region: CASSTPQGNQPQHF. CDR3 nucleotide sequence: TGTGCCAGCAGTACACCTCAGGGGAATCAGCCCCAGCATTTT.

This clonotype was seen only once. This CDR3 fails to terminate in the conserved phenylalanine or tryptophan, so it likely reflects a read error. J is TRBJ1-1 and V is TRBV5-6; possible D gene TRBD1, 5 bases. The CDR3 contains 12 residues. V was cut by 3 bases and J by 11 bases, with 14 bases left in between. Germline CDR1 and CDR2: SGHDT and YYEEEE. The CDR3 DNA reads TGTGCCAGCAGCTCAGGCCGGGACCTGGCTTTCCTT. Its translation: CASSSGRDLAFL.

Comments on this clonotype: Lacking the conserved final phenylalanine or tryptophan, this CDR3 likely reflects a read error. No DNA is shown, since the ends of the CDR3 on it are uncertain; the CDR3 is the one TCRdb lists. V is TRBV6-5 and J is TRBJ2-6; the table's D call, TRBD1, was not checked against the DNA. The CDR3 is 17 residues long, counting both termini. CDR1 and CDR2 (germline): MNHEY, SVGAGI. CDR3 sequence: CASSFGTGGSGTNVPTI.

This clonotype was seen repeatedly, ten times or more. In DNA, the CDR3 is TGTGCCAGCAGCTCGGCGGGGACAGGGGGCTCAGAGACCCAGTACTTC. Protein product: CASSSAGTGGSETQYF. The gene calls are TRBV11-2 and TRBJ2-5, with 12 bases lining up with TRBD1. This CDR3 comprises 16 residues. The V gene's germline CDR1 is SGHAT and CDR2 FQNNGV. The V gene end was trimmed by 4 bases and the J gene end by 4 bases; junction bases not matched to a gene: 7.

This chain links TRBV20-1 with TRBJ2-2; 7 bases line up with TRBD1. CDR1 is DFQATT, CDR2 SNEGSKA, per germline (reference sequence). The CDR3 runs to 15 residues. The ends lost 3 bases at V and 1 base at J; junction bases unmatched: 5. The CDR3: CSARGTAKNTGELFF. The CDR3 bases are TGCAGTGCTAGGGGGACAGCCAAGAACACCGGGGAGCTGTTTTTT.